Given below is one T cell receptor (beta chain) in context. Its matching antigen is unknown. CDR3 length equals 15 residues. The germline gives CDR1 ENHRY, CDR2 SYGVKD. The J segment lost 4 bases and the V segment lost 6 bases, leaving 10 bases of the junction unmatched. The data belong to a study of T-cell reconstitution after alpha-beta-depleted transplantation in children. As it was prepared, the TCRbeta library received unique molecular identifiers. TCRdb reprocessed the PCR reads via MiXCR and lists one record per CDR3 protein. The sample records roughly 490,000 distinct CDR3 sequences, about an eighth being singletons. Study-level points and caveats: Newly produced T cells mostly provided counts and TCRbeta diversity after one year, as hyperexpanded clones declined. About two months after transplant, alpha-beta T cells reportedly came from several hundred expanded graft clones.

Sequenced material: PBMCs, mostly from graft donor cells, taken 180 days after TCRalphabeta/CD19-depleted stem cell transplant. The TCR comes from a female patient between 2 and 15 years old who had a stem cell transplant for aplastic anemia, so the T cells may come from the graft donor. The chain recombines TRBV10-3 with TRBJ2-5; TRBD2 agrees at 8 bases. The DNA for the CDR3 is TGTGCCATCAGCGCCCTCTCCGGGAGGGGAGAGACCCAGTACTTC. It specifies CAISALSGRGETQYF.